The 8 T cell receptor beta chains reported below all come from one sample, sequenced in a study of blood T cell repertoires in COVID-19. Assay: immunoSEQ multiplex PCR; the TCRdb copy retains only in-frame clones and omits some. The data hold over 130,000 clones, with more than 75% observed a single time. Sequencing was performed on peripheral blood. Receptors originate from a human donor in a cohort sampled during active COVID-19.

V is TRBV2 and J is TRBJ2-1, with D tentatively TRBD2 (6 bases). Trimming removed 2 bases from V and 8 bases from J, with 16 bases in between. CDR1 and CDR2 from the germline V gene are SNHLY and FYNNEI. CDR3 length: 15 residues. CDR3 region: CASSERALARDEQFF. As DNA, the CDR3 is TGTGCCAGCAGTGAAAGAGCACTAGCAAGGGATGAGCAGTTCTTC.

The chain links TRBV10-3 to TRBJ2-1; maybe TRBD2 (6 bases). Looked up from germline, CDR1 is ENHRY and CDR2 is SYGVKD. V was trimmed by 8 bases and J by 8 bases, leaving 19 bases between them. The CDR3 has 14 residues. CDR3 loop: CAILSRGGMDEQFF. The CDR3 nucleotides are TGTGCCATCCTAAGCCGGGGAGGAATGGATGAGCAGTTCTTC.

The CDR3 nucleotides are TGCAGCGGAAGGACTAGTAACAATGAGCAGTTCTTC. As protein: CSGRTSNNEQFF. J is TRBJ2-1 and V is TRBV29-1; 7 bases map to TRBD2. J gave up 5 bases and V 7 bases, and 5 bases lay outside the gene matches. Germline lookup yields CDR1 SQVTM and CDR2 ANQGSEA. This CDR3 region has 12 residues.

A single count supports this clone. The J gene is TRBJ1-3, the V gene TRBV5-1; D remains ambiguous. CDR3 length: 16 amino acids. CDR1 and CDR2 from the germline V gene are SGHRS and YFSETQ. V dropped 0 bases and J dropped 0 bases, with 10 bases sitting between them. CDR3 sequence: CASSLGGTHSGNTIYF. The CDR3 nucleotides read TGCGCCAGCAGCTTGGGAGGTACCCACTCTGGAAACACCATATATTTT.

The CDR3 sequence is CASSFRTGGWNTGELFF. CDR3 coding DNA: TGTGCCAGCAGTTTTCGAACAGGAGGGTGGAACACCGGGGAGCTGTTTTTT. V and J are TRBV28 and TRBJ2-2, with D perhaps TRBD2 (6 bases). The V gene lost 3 bases and the J gene lost 1 base, with 15 bases spanning the gap. From germline, CDR1 is MDHEN and CDR2 SYDVKM. The CDR3 consists of 17 residues.

This clone was observed a single time. The V call is TRBV28, the J call TRBJ2-3; D is ambiguous. V lost 3 bases and J lost 2, with 9 bases in between. The CDR3 is 14 amino acids. The germline V gene has CDR1 MDHEN and CDR2 SYDVKM. Written as DNA, the CDR3 is TGTGCCAGCAGTTTGTTCCAGGACACAGATACGCAGTATTTT. Its translation: CASSLFQDTDTQYF.

This rearrangement joins TRBV5-1 to TRBJ2-3, with 8 nucleotides matching TRBD2. This CDR3 comprises 16 residues. V was pared by 4 bases and J by 2 bases, with 9 bases of the junction left unmatched. CDR1 is SGHRS and CDR2 is YFSETQ in the germline V gene. In DNA, the CDR3 is TGCGCCAGCAGCCCGGGACTAGTTGGGAACACAGATACGCAGTATTTT. Translation: CASSPGLVGNTDTQYF.

The chain is built from TRBV30 and TRBJ2-1, with 13 bases lining up with TRBD2. With 0 bases clipped from V and 6 bases from J, the junction kept 2 bases outside the gene matches. Germline loops: CDR1 GTSNPN, CDR2 SVGIG (reference sequence). This CDR3 region has 15 residues. The CDR3 region is CAWSVGTSGANEQFF. In DNA, the CDR3 is TGTGCCTGGAGTGTCGGGACTAGCGGGGCCAATGAGCAGTTCTTC.